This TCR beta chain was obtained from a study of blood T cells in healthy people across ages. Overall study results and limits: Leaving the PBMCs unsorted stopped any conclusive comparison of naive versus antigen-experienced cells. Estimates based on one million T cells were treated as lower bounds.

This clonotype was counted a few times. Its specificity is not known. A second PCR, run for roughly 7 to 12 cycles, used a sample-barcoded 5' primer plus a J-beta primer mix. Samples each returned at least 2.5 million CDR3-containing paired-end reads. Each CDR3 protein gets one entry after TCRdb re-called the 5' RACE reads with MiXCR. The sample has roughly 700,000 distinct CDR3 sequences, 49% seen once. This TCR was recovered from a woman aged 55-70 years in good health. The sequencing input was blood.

The CDR3, as DNA: TGCAGTGCTCGACACGGACTAGCGGGAGCGGGCATTCAGTACTTC. Its protein product is CSARHGLAGAGIQYF. V and J are TRBV20-1 and TRBJ2-4, with 13 positions matching TRBD2. Germline loops: CDR1 DFQATT, CDR2 SNEGSKA (reference sequence). The V and J ends lost 5 bases and 9 bases, in that order; junction bases with no gene match: 10. CDR3 length: 15 amino acids.